The entry below gives a single T cell receptor beta chain sequence along with its context. In this sample, this clone turned up once. Its antigen is still unknown. No clone much larger than this one lies a single base away; base qualities are absent. These data originate in a study of cytomegalovirus exposure and HLA in healthy donors (dated by TCRdb to 2017 to 2019). For the wider study: An earlier analysis of approximately 600 of the donors reported 250 to 350 Gb of sequence data and around 120 million unique TCR beta sequences from 150 million to 200 million T cells. A handful of DR-DQ haplotypes were handled as single units for association and clustering because linkage in the cohort was strong. The study combined high-throughput TCR immunosequencing, statistical association of individual TCRs with disease status, and machine learning to predict cytomegalovirus infection status. Typing coverage varied by locus: roughly 629-640 donors for A, B, C, DRB1 and DQB1; some 520 for DQA1; more than 600 for DPA1; approximately 450 for DPB1. The study aimed to test whether cataloging public T cell receptors could reveal signatures of past pathogen exposure. Genome-wide SNP genotypes for about three fifths of the roughly 670 donors were used in a later genetic analysis, which treated that subset as a discovery cohort. Besides the first cohort of more than 650 subjects, a separate validation cohort made up of over 95 different subjects was used. Using immunosequencing, the study profiled T cell repertoires from 666 subjects and related those repertoires to cytomegalovirus serostatus. Rather than drawing on any new phenotypic data, the later analysis identified candidate immune exposures from TCR beta sequences and the way those sequences occurred across donors. Approximately 300 gigabases of sequencing data and 91 million or so unique TCR sequences made up an early release that covered 640 HLA-typed donors. On average, around 200,000 unique TCR beta nucleotide sequences were sequenced per donor among a few hundred genotyped donors of the cohort, with roughly a sixth of those sequences being non-productive. Donor age, sex, ethnicity and CMV serostatus were compiled alongside the repertoire data. An earlier analysis of nearly 600 of the donors applied high-throughput TCR beta sequencing to assess whether each TCR beta V gene segment acted as functional or pseudogenic. All discovery cohort repertoires had been generated using a single sequencing platform. The genetic ancestry cluster associated with self-reported Caucasian donors included 81% of the roughly 360 genotyped donors. A later analysis re-examined previously published TCR beta repertoires from 600 to 700 donors and added high-resolution HLA genotyping to investigate patterns of TCR occurrence. HLA typing covered class I and class II loci at four-digit resolution. Summary of the overall study and its limitations: In a later analysis, most CMV-associated TCR beta chains were found to appear HLA-restricted, with HLA associations seemingly driven largely by CMV exposure. Because the 87-base-pair reads could not distinguish some IMGT-functional V segments, including TRBV6-2 and TRBV6-3, those segments were excluded. Cytomegalovirus status was reported to be diagnosed by the classifier with high specificity and sensitivity in both the original and validation cohorts. A group of highly shared sequence variants was considered likely to be a technical artifact of the sequencing pipeline. The study listed approximately 150 TCR beta chains as associated with cytomegalovirus. In a later analysis, HLA-associated TCR beta chains showed more clonal expansion and lower generation probabilities than non-associated chains that were equally common. The presence/absence analyses assumed that sequencing depth was roughly uniform across donors, and that assumption may not be true. A later genetic analysis reported fewer N-insertions in productive TCRs among donors in an Asian-associated ancestry cluster than the roughly 690-donor mean. When HLA alleles, especially DR and DQ, strongly co-occurred, TCR associations were difficult to assign to individual alleles. Several of the top co-occurrence clusters appeared to be linked to parvovirus B19, influenza, CMV and Epstein-Barr virus, according to a later analysis. In this cohort, only TCR beta chains were sequenced, and detectable features were limited by the absence of alpha or paired-chain data. Most TCR sequences were seen in very few donors, while some public TCRs were found in many individuals. Immune exposure information for the cohort was limited to CMV serostatus. The authors suggested that the approach could potentially be extended to other disease states and immunological phenotypes. The earlier analysis of nearly 600 of the donors excluded approximately 17 rarely observed V segments, including chromosome 9 orphons, because counts were too low. In a later genetic analysis, a missense DCLRE1C variant was associated with V-gene and J-gene trimming of TCR beta chains, and the association was replicated in an independent cohort. In vitro tests confirmed that a few of the cytomegalovirus-associated TCR beta chains recognize cytomegalovirus antigens. In a later analysis, the rate of TCR association differed among HLA loci, with DRB1 alleles having the most associated TCRs and HLA-C alleles having the fewest. Because HLA typing was unavailable for some donors at each locus, only the typed subset was used in association tests. A further reported finding was that TCR beta sequences accurately predicted the HLA-A and HLA-B alleles for most subjects in the first cohort. At a false discovery rate of 0.05, a later analysis linked roughly 17,000 TCR beta sequences to specific HLA alleles. Broadly in line with IMGT annotations, most TCR beta V segments showed up in productive rearrangements about 87% or about 30% of the time in an earlier analysis of 450 to 600 of the donors. Linkage disequilibrium might explain the correlated functional status among segregating V segments, but an unknown experimental factor could not be ruled out.

Library preparation used the immunoSEQ multiplex PCR assay. For the multiplex PCR, a mixture combining 60 forward primers for TCR Vbeta segments and 13 reverse primers for TCR Jbeta segments was used. The CDR3 region of rearranged TCR beta genes was amplified from genomic DNA by a multiplex PCR assay. On the Illumina HiSeq System, the amplified TCR beta libraries were sequenced as 87-base-pair reads. In the source study's methods: In a later analysis, about 80 million unique TCR beta chains were counted across the roughly 610 repertoires, and approximately 9.9 million of these chains were shared by at least two donors. To remove PCR and sequencing errors, raw reads were error-corrected and collapsed into unique sequences using a nearest-neighbor algorithm that merged closely related sequences. CDR3 sequences were aligned to IMGT reference sequences to assign V, D and J gene segments. For a sequence to be retained, a match of at least six nucleotides was required to both a V gene segment and a J gene segment. A rearrangement was called productive if the CDR3 had no stop codons and remained in frame with V and J, and every other rearrangement was called non-productive. CDR3 was defined according to IMGT convention as the region running from the second conserved V-encoded cysteine to the conserved J-encoded phenylalanine. In an earlier analysis of 587 of the donors, sequences lacking an unambiguous match to a single V gene segment were excluded. In an earlier analysis of around 600 of the donors, V segments were called functional above 56.7% productive rearrangements and were called segregating when the between-donor standard deviation exceeded 5%. A statistical classification framework was built for diagnosing cytomegalovirus status from the catalog of TCR beta chain sequences. V and J gene assignment, in a later analysis, came from comparing TCR nucleotide sequences with IMGT/GENE-DB human TR gene sequences. The TCRdist pipeline was used in a later analysis to assign CDR3 sequences and most-parsimonious VDJ recombination scenarios. In a later analysis, every TCR beta chain was defined by the combination of its CDR3 amino acid sequence and its V-gene family, and reads without a unique V-gene family were dropped. As a way to deal with suspected cross-contamination and a sequencing artifact, a later analysis dropped hundreds of nucleotide sequences that were highly shared and had low generation probability. In a later analysis, a clonal expansion index for each public chain was calculated from normalized within-repertoire ranks of inferred template counts. A later analysis computed generation probabilities with a VDJ recombination model fitted to out-of-frame rearrangements, and checked the results against IGoR. A later analysis scored TCR-TCR, TCR-HLA and TCR-CMV co-occurrence with hypergeometric tests, applying a repertoire-size bias correction to TCR pairs. In a later analysis, false discovery rates were estimated by permuting HLA or CMV assignments 20 times. In a later analysis, co-occurring TCRs were grouped using DBSCAN, with TCRdist sequence similarity added in when clustering inside HLA-allele-positive subsets. For co-occurrence clustering, repertoires with fewer than 30,000 or more than 120,000 public chains were excluded, along with several repertoires with anomalous nucleotide sharing. TCRdb limited this immuneACCESS table to in-frame rearrangements with V and J called. A share of clones is missing; checked studies link under half to unresolved V genes, and the rest is unexplained. V, J and clone size were drawn from that table, and D and trimming were deduced from the DNA. This sample comprises 35,000 to 45,000 clones, over 60% of them detected only once. Less than 8.5% of the sample comes from the top ten.

From the cysteine up to the phenylalanine, the CDR3 has a length of 15 residues. Of all the DNA, just the CDR3 is kept, 45 bases in frame from base 1. Trimming at the junction amounts to 9 bases on V and 1 base on J, and the germline ends lie 20 bases apart. CDR1 and CDR2 (SGHRS, YFSETQ) derive from the germline V gene. The cohort comprised 710 or so healthy bone marrow donors. At the time of sampling, every cohort member was nominally healthy, though immune exposures that went unrecorded were likely present. The donor tested CMV seronegative, placing the donor among the roughly 340 seronegative members of the cohort. A peripheral blood sample was provided by each donor, and peripheral blood mononuclear cells were used for TCR beta sequencing. Genomic DNA was extracted from the blood cell samples with the Qiagen DNeasy Blood Extraction Kit.

The rearrangement combines TRBV5-1 with TRBJ2-7; the D gene is perhaps TRBD1, from 6 matching bases. The TCR sequence derives from a young man in good health and CMV-seronegative. Sequenced sample: PBMCs. The nucleotide sequence is given as TGCGCCACCCGGCCGGACAGAGCGGATTCCTACGAGCAGTACTTC. This translates into CATRPDRADSYEQYF.